This TCR beta chain was captured by sequencing in a study of regulatory T cells in long-lasting Graves disease. Time point denoted: newly diagnosed GD, antithyroid drugs for less than 3 months. PBMC-extracted RNA yielded the TCR library. In this sample, this clonotype turned up many times. Trimming cost V 6 bases and J 7 bases; bases outside gene matches: 7. The germline V gene encodes CDR1 SNHLY and CDR2 FYNNEI. The CDR3 contains 14 residues. The TCR beta library used iRepertoire HTBI primers with Arm-PCR amplification of CDR3. TCRdb used MiXCR to reprocess the multiplex PCR reads, holding one entry per CDR3 protein. The table lists around 480,000 distinct CDR3 sequences, around 16% of them singletons. This sample was also put to use in a study of T cells in Graves' hyperthyroidism and ophthalmopathy.

This clonotype originated in a woman aged 40 to 65 with Graves disease. The starting material was peripheral blood mononuclear cells (PBMCs), obtained at new diagnosis, from a patient treated with antithyroid drugs. The chain has TRBV2 and TRBJ2-1, with 9 positions matching TRBD2. CDR3 bases: TGTGCCAGCAGGTTTGGCGGGGGGGCAAATGAGCAGTTCTTC. Protein sequence: CASRFGGGANEQFF.